This T cell receptor (beta chain) was sequenced in a study of identical twins. The CDR3 sequence is 21 residues long. MiXCR, applied by TCRdb to the 5' RACE reads, yields one record per CDR3 protein. The sample has about 210,000 distinct CDR3 sequences, around 10% seen once. Study-level points and caveats: Beta out-of-frame sequences showed weaker excess twin sharing. A partial confounding effect on zero-insertion analyses could come from invariant MAIT and iNKT cells. Memory repertoires showed no such pattern, whereas abundant cord blood beta clonotypes carried fewer insertions.

This clonotype was seen only a few times. No antigen is known for it. The chain links TRBV21-1 to TRBJ2-4; TRBD1 is the table's D call and was not checked against the DNA. TRBV21-1 is a recognized pseudogene. The clonotype comes from a woman between 18 and 29 years old in good health. Sample: memory (CD45RO+) T cells sorted from blood. This CDR3 reads CASSKFKGQSFKLAGKNIQYF. CDR3 nucleotide sequence: TGTGCCAGCAGCAAATTCAAGGGGCAGTCGTTCAAGCTGGCAGGGAAAAACATTCAGTACTTC.